This TCR beta chain was captured by sequencing in a study of CD8 T cells in ankylosing spondylitis. General observations from the study: The authors reported significant enrichment of disease-linked clones in matched ankylosing spondylitis synovial fluid. In synovial fluid and blood from reactive arthritis, some motif variants were previously reported.

Comments on this clonotype: Its antigen remains unidentified. Being one base from a much bigger clone, this may be a read error.

The CDR3 is 16 amino acids. The germline V gene has CDR1 SGHRS and CDR2 YFSETQ. Scientists made TCR beta libraries using quantitative 5'-RACE with molecular barcodes. TCRdb reprocessed the 5' RACE reads with MiXCR, giving one entry per CDR3 protein. This table has more than 300,000 distinct CDR3 sequences, roughly 10% appearing once. This sequence was found in a female donor with ankylosing spondylitis or in good health (not recorded which). Sequencing was performed on blood, either unsorted or a sorted T cell fraction (not recorded which). The V and J genes are TRBV5-1 and TRBJ2-1; D possibly uses TRBD1 or TRBD2 (5 bases each). For the CDR3, the DNA is TGCGCCAGCAGCTTGGAGGGGACCTTCTCCTGCAATGAGCAGTTCTTC. Amino acids: CASSLEGTFSCNEQFF.